This entry lists 25 T cell receptor beta chains sequenced from one sample in a study of T cells in Graves' hyperthyroidism and ophthalmopathy (dated by TCRdb to about 2019). Library generation was performed with multiplex PCR. Data came from an Illumina HiSeq 2000. The TCR beta CDR3 regions were amplified from the RNA transcripts. The first round of RT-PCR for the TCR CDR3 was performed with the HTBI primer set and the Qiagen OneStep RT-PCR kit. Clones were called with MiXCR by TCRdb after fastp trimmed the public reads at Q25, and only in-frame beta chains were retained. CDR3 protein sequences are deduplicated, and each keeps its most common genes and DNA. This sample is represented by fewer than 650,000 distinct CDR3 sequences; about 14% of them were singletons. The ten top clones hold less than 6% of the sample. Sample: blood. These receptor sequences come from a woman under 40 with Graves' hyperthyroidism that later progressed to Graves' ophthalmopathy.

This clonotype was seen ten or more times. The chain carries TRBV11-2 and TRBJ2-5; D uncertain. The CDR3 is 11 residues long. Germline V CDR1 and CDR2: SGHAT, FQNNGV. V lost 1 base, J lost 7 bases, and 4 bases lay in between. CDR3 in amino acids: CASSLGTTQYF. The CDR3 DNA sequence: TGTGCCAGCAGCTTAGGGACGACCCAGTACTTC.

This clonotype was counted only a few times. The chain couples TRBV10-3 to TRBJ2-3; weak D call: TRBD2 (5 bases). The CDR3 contains 14 residues. Trimming stripped 6 bases from V and 0 bases from J, with 10 bases between. Looked up from germline, CDR1 is ENHRY and CDR2 is SYGVKD. In nucleotides, the CDR3 is TGTGCCATCAGAGCGGTTGCTAGCACAGATACGCAGTATTTT. This translates into CAIRAVASTDTQYF.

The V gene is TRBV9, the J gene TRBJ2-1; TRBD1 matches 9 bases. With 0 bases clipped from V and 6 bases from J, the junction kept 13 bases outside the gene matches. There are 18 residues in the CDR3. CDR1 SGDLS and CDR2 YYNGEE come from the germline V gene. The CDR3 loop reads CASSVGAGTGSLGNEQFF. As DNA, the CDR3 is TGTGCCAGCAGCGTAGGGGCCGGGACAGGGTCTCTCGGCAATGAGCAGTTCTTC. Full variable domain (missing parts from reference TRBV9 and TRBJ2-1): DSGVTQTPKHLITATGQRVTLRCSPRSGDLSVYWYQQSLDQGLQFLIQYYNGEERAKGNILERFSAQQFPDLHSELNLSSLELGDSALYFCASSVGAGTGSLGNEQFFGPGTRLTVL.

In this sample, this clonotype turned up once. The chain employs TRBV20-1 and TRBJ2-5; 11 positions match TRBD2. Trimming at V came to 2 bases and at J to 5 bases, leaving 7 bases not matched to a gene. This CDR3 region has 15 residues. The germline V gene has CDR1 DFQATT and CDR2 SNEGSKA (reference sequence). This chain's CDR3 is CSARSRLAGRETQYF. The CDR3 bases are TGCAGTGCTAGATCCCGACTAGCGGGACGGGAGACCCAGTACTTC.

This clonotype appeared many times. This chain links TRBV27 with TRBJ2-5, with a tentative D call TRBD1 (5 bases). Germline CDR1 and CDR2: MNHEY and SMNVEV (reference sequence). V was pared by 8 bases and J by 0 bases, with 16 bases between. The CDR3 length is 15 residues. CDR3 sequence: CASGPDSGYQETQYF. The CDR3 DNA reads as TGTGCCAGCGGGCCAGATTCAGGGTACCAAGAGACCCAGTACTTC.

This clonotype came up a few times. The V gene is TRBV5-8, the J gene TRBJ2-7, with TRBD1 matching over 8 bases. Germline loops: CDR1 SGHTS, CDR2 YDEGEE. The CDR3 is 13 amino acids. The J segment lost 5 bases and the V segment lost 5 bases, leaving 6 bases of the junction unmatched. CDR3 loop: CASSRTGLHEQYF. CDR3 sequence (DNA): TGTGCCAGCAGTCGGACAGGGTTGCACGAGCAGTACTTC.

Ten or more counts support this clonotype. The chain joins TRBV12-3 or TRBV12-4 to TRBJ2-7; a weak D match, TRBD2 (6 bases). The V end lost 4 bases, the J end lost 6 bases, and 25 bases lay between the germline ends. CDR3 length: 17 residues. Here the CDR3 DNA reads TGTGCCAGCAGTTCCGCCGGCGGGGAGGCCCTATGGGGCGAGCAGTACTTC. This sequence encodes CASSSAGGEALWGEQYF.

The chain carries TRBV12-3 or TRBV12-4 and TRBJ2-2, with 7 bases identical to TRBD2. The CDR3 is made up of 15 amino acids. Trimming at V came to 3 bases and at J to 8 bases, leaving 9 bases not matched to a gene. CDR3 DNA: TGTGCCAGCAGTTTGCGTCTAGCGGAGGTGGGGGAGCTGTTTTTT. Amino acid sequence: CASSLRLAEVGELFF.

The chain carries TRBV24-1 and TRBJ1-2; D gene ambiguous. CDR1 KGHDR and CDR2 SFDVKD come from the germline V gene. The CDR3 consists of 15 residues. V lost 9 bases and J 4 bases, leaving 20 bases between the germline ends. CDR3 coding DNA: TGTGCCACCGTACCAATCTTGACACCATTCTATGGCTACACCTTC. Protein product: CATVPILTPFYGYTF.

The CDR3 spells CSATFVEGQPQHF. DNA for the CDR3: TGCAGCGCTACCTTCGTAGAAGGACAGCCCCAGCATTTT. This chain connects TRBV29-1 to TRBJ1-5; D unclear. The CDR3 extends over 13 amino acids. V shed 7 bases and J shed 7 bases, with 17 bases lying between them. CDR1 and CDR2 from the germline V gene are SQVTM and ANQGSEA.

This sequence joins TRBV11-3 and TRBJ1-2, with 9 bases identical to TRBD1. There are 14 residues in the CDR3. Germline trimming cut 5 bases from V and 8 bases from J; bases unmatched to any gene: 9. From germline, CDR1 is SGHNT and CDR2 YENEEA. CDR3: CASSNRGQGDGYTF. CDR3 sequence (DNA): TGTGCCAGCAGCAACAGGGGGCAGGGGGACGGCTACACCTTC.

In its sample, this clonotype was seen once. This clone may be a read error of a much larger clone one base away. This sequence joins TRBV6-9 and TRBJ2-7; TRBD1 aligns across 9 bases. CDR3 length: 13 amino acids. Germline V lookup: CDR1 MNHGY, CDR2 SVAAGI. V was clipped by 5 bases and J by 8 bases; unmatched bases: 7. In DNA form, the CDR3 reads TGTGCCAGCAGTAATTGGACAGGGGAGCAGCAGTACTTC. Residues: CASSNWTGEQQYF.

This clonotype was observed a handful of times. J is TRBJ2-1 and V is TRBV20-1, with a weak D call TRBD2 (6 bases). V was pared by 6 bases and J by 9 bases, with 27 bases between. The CDR3 consists of 16 residues. Germline CDR1 reads DFQATT; CDR2 reads SNEGSKA (reference sequence). DNA for the CDR3: TGCAGTGCCAGGTCTTGGGAGGAGGGCCGGGGTGGTGAGCAGTTCTTC. Encoded protein: CSARSWEEGRGGEQFF.

V is TRBV14 and J is TRBJ1-1; D gene ambiguous. Germline assignment: CDR1 SGHDN and CDR2 FVKESK. V was clipped by 1 base and J by 7 bases, with 7 bases between them. CDR3 length: 12 residues. The CDR3 loop reads CASSQVGIEAFF. DNA of the CDR3: TGTGCCAGCAGCCAAGTAGGGATTGAAGCTTTCTTT.

The J gene is TRBJ1-1, the V gene TRBV15; no definite D call. Germline CDR1 is LNHNV and CDR2 is YYDKDF (reference sequence). The CDR3 is 15 amino acids. V lost 0 bases and J 0 bases, leaving 8 bases between the germline ends. For the CDR3, the DNA is TGTGCCACCAGCAGAGAGACGGCCTTGAACACTGAAGCTTTCTTT. Translating it yields CATSRETALNTEAFF.

This clonotype has just a few counts. An end of the junction does not agree with germline; a read error may underlie this. The chain couples TRBV29-1 to TRBJ2-6; D is perhaps TRBD1 or TRBD2 (5 bases each). Per germline, CDR1 SQVTM and CDR2 ANQGSEA. CDR3 length: 18 residues. This CDR3 is CSVEDERDRYSGANVRTF. CDR3 sequence (DNA): TGCAGCGTTGAAGACGAACGGGACCGTTACTCTGGGGCCAACGTCCGGACTTTC.

This chain uses TRBV25-1 with TRBJ2-1; TRBD2 is a possible D gene (5 bases). The V end lost 2 bases, the J end lost 9 bases, and 8 bases lay between the germline ends. CDR1 MGHDK and CDR2 SYGVNS come from the germline V gene. The CDR3 extends over 12 amino acids. CDR3 DNA: TGTGCCAGCAGTGAAAGAGCGGTTGAGCAGTTCTTC. It translates to CASSERAVEQFF.

J is TRBJ2-7 and V is TRBV20-1, with D possibly matching TRBD2 (5 bases). Germline CDR1 is DFQATT and CDR2 is SNEGSKA (reference sequence). The CDR3 totals 15 residues. V was pared by 6 bases and J by 0 bases, with 18 bases between. DNA for the CDR3: TGCAGTGCGAGGGCTTCGGGCGGCAACTCCTACGAGCAGTACTTC. Encoded protein: CSARASGGNSYEQYF.

This clonotype was counted many times. The genes are TRBV6-5 and TRBJ2-7; D is undetermined. This CDR3 is built from 16 residues. From germline, CDR1 is MNHEY and CDR2 SVGAGI. Trimming took off 0 bases at V and 4 bases at J, with 16 bases between the two ends. The CDR3 coding sequence is TGTGCCAGCAGTTACTCGAGGACCGTTGTTTTATACGAGCAGTACTTC. Its protein is CASSYSRTVVLYEQYF.

This clonotype was observed at least ten times. The chain joins TRBV5-5 to TRBJ2-1, with 13 nucleotides matching TRBD2. V lost 1 base to trimming and J lost 7 bases; unmatched junction nucleotides: 8. The CDR3 runs 17 residues. Germline V CDR1 and CDR2: SGHKS, YYEKEE (reference sequence). The CDR3 sequence is CASSLTSGRAQGNEQFF. In DNA form, the CDR3 reads TGTGCCAGCAGCTTGACTAGCGGGAGGGCCCAAGGGAATGAGCAGTTCTTC.

This clonotype was counted at least ten times. The CDR3 sequence: CASSPSRAPNTGELFF. In nucleotides, the CDR3 is TGTGCCAGCAGTCCCTCCAGGGCGCCAAACACCGGGGAGCTGTTTTTT. The chain carries TRBV6-2 or TRBV6-3 and TRBJ2-2; D may be TRBD1 (5 bases). Trimming left V 5 bases short and J 2 bases short, with 15 bases between. CDR3 length: 16 residues. Germline V lookup: CDR1 MNHEY, CDR2 SVGEGT.

This clonotype was recorded many times. The chain employs TRBV19 and TRBJ2-2; the D is unclear. V was cut by 11 bases and J by 0 bases, with 16 bases left in between. Germline assignment: CDR1 LNHDA and CDR2 SQIVND (reference sequence). The CDR3 extends over 15 amino acids. The CDR3: CAASVSSPNTGELFF. The DNA for the CDR3 is TGTGCCGCGTCCGTCAGTAGCCCGAACACCGGGGAGCTGTTTTTT. Looking up the rest from reference TRBV19 and TRBJ2-2 gives the full variable domain: DGGITQSPKYLFRKEGQNVTLSCEQNLNHDAMYWYRQDPGQGLRLIYYSQIVNDFQKGDIAEGYSVSREKKESFPLTVTSAQKNPTAFYLCAASVSSPNTGELFFGEGSRLTVL.

The chain combines TRBV18 with TRBJ2-1, with a possible D match to TRBD1 (6 bases). The germline V and J ends were trimmed by 0 bases and 3 bases, with 15 bases remaining between them. The germline V gene has CDR1 KGHSH and CDR2 LQKENI. The CDR3 extends over 17 amino acids. The CDR3 bases are TGTGCCAGCTCACCACCTATAGGGGCAGGGGACTACAATGAGCAGTTCTTC. Its translation is CASSPPIGAGDYNEQFF. Looking up the rest from reference TRBV18 and TRBJ2-1 gives the full variable domain: NAGVMQNPRHLVRRRGQEARLRCSPMKGHSHVYWYRQLPEEGLKFMVYLQKENIIDESGMPKERFSAEFPKEGPSILRIQQVVRGDSAAYFCASSPPIGAGDYNEQFFGPGTRLTVL.

This clonotype has ten or more counts. A read error is possible here, since a much larger clone lies one base away. The CDR3 coding sequence is TGTGCCAGCAGACGACTAGCGGGCGACAATGTGCAGTTCTTC. Residues: CASRRLAGDNVQFF. The V and J genes are TRBV2 and TRBJ2-1; 10 nucleotides match TRBD2. Germline V CDR1 and CDR2: SNHLY, FYNNEI. The CDR3 consists of 14 residues.

This clonotype was counted at least ten times. V is TRBV29-1 and J is TRBJ1-1; D is perhaps TRBD1 (6 bases). From germline, CDR1 is SQVTM and CDR2 ANQGSEA. The CDR3 is made up of 14 amino acids. V was pared by 5 bases and J by 8 bases, with 21 bases between. This chain's CDR3 is CSVSGGPRGLEAFF. Written as DNA, the CDR3 is TGCAGCGTTTCGGGGGGCCCGCGCGGATTAGAAGCTTTCTTT.